These 24 T cell receptor beta chains originate from one sample sequenced in a study of cytomegalovirus exposure and HLA in healthy donors. The PCR made use of 60 Vbeta and 13 Jbeta primers. Sequenced by immunoSEQ multiplex PCR; TCRdb stores in-frame clones only, minus some. The sample gives 85,000 to 120,000 clones, 60% to 80% of which show up once; about 0.84% is in the top ten. The sample comprised PBMCs. These receptors were taken from a boy younger than 18 in good health and CMV-seronegative.

This clone has more than one count but fewer than ten. The V and J genes are TRBV4-1 and TRBJ2-7; TRBD2 matches at 10 bases. The CDR3 is 16 residues long. With V trimmed by 3 bases and J by 2 bases, 7 bases remained unmatched. Germline V gene sequence: CDR1 MGHRA, CDR2 YSYEKL. The CDR3 region has the DNA TGCGCCAGCAGCCATCAAGGACTAGCGGTTCCCTACGAGCAGTACTTC. Amino acid sequence: CASSHQGLAVPYEQYF.

V and J are TRBV7-2 and TRBJ2-1; 11 nucleotides line up with TRBD2. J gave up 4 bases and V 2 bases, and 1 base lay outside the gene matches. CDR3 length: 15 residues. Germline CDR1 reads SGHTA; CDR2 reads FQGNSA. The DNA of the CDR3 is TGTGCCAGCAGCTTACTAGCGGGAGGTTACAATGAGCAGTTCTTC. Translated: CASSLLAGGYNEQFF.

This clone was seen just once. V gene TRBV7-9 combines with J gene TRBJ1-3; tentatively, D is TRBD1 (5 bases). This CDR3 has 18 residues. Per germline, CDR1 SEHNR and CDR2 FQNEAQ (reference sequence). The germline V and J ends were trimmed by 2 bases and 2 bases, with 19 bases remaining between them. CDR3 amino acids: CASSLPQVGRVTGNTIYF. The CDR3 bases are TGTGCCAGCAGCTTACCCCAGGTGGGCAGGGTAACTGGAAACACCATATATTTT.

V usage is TRBV5-1 and J usage is TRBJ2-7; 9 bases match TRBD1. J was trimmed by 4 bases and V by 2 bases; bases with no gene match: 10. Germline values: CDR1 SGHRS, CDR2 YFSETQ. The CDR3 has 16 residues. CDR3: CASSFRQGGPPYEQYF. CDR3 DNA sequence: TGCGCCAGCAGCTTTCGACAGGGGGGCCCCCCATACGAGCAGTACTTC.

The rearrangement uses TRBV5-6 and TRBJ1-1; 9 bases line up with TRBD1. CDR3 size: 17 residues. The germline V gene has CDR1 SGHDT and CDR2 YYEEEE. Unmatched junction bases numbered 7, after V lost 0 bases and J lost 1 base. CDR3 coding DNA: TGTGCCAGCAGCTTGGGCCAGGACAGGGGCTGGAACACTGAAGCTTTCTTT. Amino acids: CASSLGQDRGWNTEAFF. The variable domain in full, with the rest retrieved from reference TRBV5-6 and TRBJ1-1, is DAGVTQSPTHLIKTRGQQVTLRCSPKSGHDTVSWYQQALGQGPQFIFQYYEEEERQRGNFPDRFSGHQFPNYSSELNVNALLLGDSALYLCASSLGQDRGWNTEAFFGQGTRLTVV.

This clone came up a few times. This sequence joins TRBV6-5 and TRBJ1-2; 7 nucleotides agree with TRBD1. The CDR3 totals 13 residues. Germline trimming cut 5 bases from V and 4 bases from J; bases unmatched to any gene: 4. In germline, CDR1 is MNHEY, CDR2 SVGAGI. CDR3 loop: CASSTGDSYGYTF. CDR3 bases: TGTGCCAGCAGTACAGGGGACAGCTATGGCTACACCTTC.

The chain joins TRBV7-2 to TRBJ1-3; D unclear. The CDR3 consists of 16 residues. Germline CDR1 is SGHTA and CDR2 is FQGNSA. Trimming shortened V by 0 bases and J by 0 bases, and 9 bases separated the two germline ends. CDR3 loop: CASSLAGWRSGNTIYF. In DNA, the CDR3 is TGTGCCAGCAGCTTAGCGGGCTGGCGCTCTGGAAACACCATATATTTT.

V gene TRBV19 combines with J gene TRBJ1-2; TRBD1 agrees at 7 bases. CDR1 and CDR2 from the germline V gene are LNHDA and SQIVND (reference sequence). The CDR3 totals 16 residues. Trimming at V came to 4 bases and at J to 0 bases, leaving 8 bases not matched to a gene. The chain's CDR3 is CASSKFLRGPNYGYTF. CDR3 DNA: TGTGCCAGTAGTAAGTTTTTGAGGGGGCCTAACTATGGCTACACCTTC.

The rearrangement links TRBV7-3 to TRBJ1-2; D remains unclear. CDR1 and CDR2 (germline): SGHTA, FQGTGA. Trimming removed 2 bases from V and 7 bases from J, with 14 bases in between. This CDR3 comprises 14 residues. CDR3 residues: CASSLFGVVGGYTF. The CDR3 region has the DNA TGTGCCAGCAGCTTATTCGGGGTCGTGGGTGGCTACACCTTC.

This clone was counted once. The rearrangement links TRBV7-2 to TRBJ1-5; 10 bases fit TRBD1. The CDR3 is 18 residues long. Germline CDR1 reads SGHTA; CDR2 reads FQGNSA. V trimming: 5 bases; J trimming: 1 base; junction bases outside the gene matches: 11. CDR3 protein: CASSLGDRGDGSNQPQHF. The CDR3 DNA reads TGTGCCAGCAGCCTCGGGGACAGGGGTGACGGGAGCAATCAGCCCCAGCATTTT.

This chain links TRBV18 with TRBJ1-2, with 7 bases fitting TRBD1. The CDR3 is made up of 13 amino acids. V lost 3 bases to trimming and J lost 8 bases; unmatched junction nucleotides: 6. In germline, CDR1 is KGHSH, CDR2 LQKENI. In nucleotides, the CDR3 is TGTGCCAGCTCACCGACAGGGAGACAGGGCTACACCTTC. Translated: CASSPTGRQGYTF.

The rearrangement uses TRBV9 and TRBJ1-5; D remains unclear. Germline loops: CDR1 SGDLS, CDR2 YYNGEE. The germline V and J ends were trimmed by 8 bases and 5 bases, with 14 bases remaining between them. This CDR3 spans 13 amino acids. Written as DNA, the CDR3 is TGTGCCAGGGTTACCTACAGCCATCAGCCCCAGCATTTT. This translates into CARVTYSHQPQHF.

The chain combines TRBV9 with TRBJ2-3; D remains unclear. This CDR3 is 13 amino acids long. CDR1 SGDLS and CDR2 YYNGEE come from the germline V gene. Trimming removed 0 bases from V and 8 bases from J, with 10 bases in between. The CDR3 coding sequence is TGTGCCAGCAGCGTAGTGGAGCTGGGTACGCAGTATTTT. Translated: CASSVVELGTQYF.

The rearrangement links TRBV5-1 to TRBJ2-7, with TRBD1 matching 9 bases. Germline V gene sequence: CDR1 SGHRS, CDR2 YFSETQ. V trimming: 4 bases; J trimming: 4 bases; junction bases outside the gene matches: 9. This CDR3 region has 15 residues. CDR3 nucleotide sequence: TGCGCCAGCAGCCTACAACCGGGACAGGGTTACGAGCAGTACTTC. Protein sequence: CASSLQPGQGYEQYF.

The V gene is TRBV5-1, the J gene TRBJ2-2, with 8 bases identical to TRBD1. Germline V gene data show CDR1 as SGHRS and CDR2 as YFSETQ. The junction had 6 bases not matched to a gene; V was cut back by 4 bases and J by 4 bases. The CDR3 sequence is 15 residues long. The CDR3 DNA is TGCGCCAGCAGCACCGGACAGGGTGGCACCGGGGAGCTGTTTTTT. Translated: CASSTGQGGTGELFF.

The chain links TRBV6-5 to TRBJ1-2; 9 nucleotides align to TRBD1. V gave up 2 bases and J gave up 8 bases; unmatched junction bases: 6. Germline-derived CDR1 and CDR2 are MNHEY and SVGAGI. CDR3 length: 14 amino acids. The CDR3 region has the DNA TGTGCCAGCAGTTACCTAAACAGGGGGCACGGCTACACCTTC. As protein: CASSYLNRGHGYTF.

The chain recombines TRBV4-3 with TRBJ1-5; D is undetermined. Germline CDR1 and CDR2: LGHNA and YSLEER. The CDR3 totals 14 residues. Trimming removed 0 bases at V and 14 bases at J, with 17 bases between. For the CDR3, the DNA is TGCGCCAGCAGCCAAGACCTTTTGGGCCCAATAAAGCATTTT. Its translation is CASSQDLLGPIKHF.

This clone was detected only a few times. J is TRBJ2-3 and V is TRBV5-6; D might be TRBD2 (5 bases). Trimming pared 7 bases from V and 8 bases from J, leaving 14 bases between. This CDR3 is built from 12 residues. CDR1 and CDR2 (germline): SGHDT, YYEEEE. The CDR3 DNA reads TGTGCCAGCCTATCGGCCGCGGGTACGCAGTATTTT. Its protein product is CASLSAAGTQYF.

This clone was detected once. The chain uses TRBV5-4 and TRBJ2-7; D unclear. This CDR3 region has 14 residues. Per the germline V gene, CDR1 is SGHNT and CDR2 is YYREEE (reference sequence). V shed 4 bases and J shed 3 bases, with 14 bases lying between them. CDR3 residues: CASSLNLNVYEQYF. The CDR3 DNA follows: TGTGCCAGCAGCCTGAACTTGAATGTCTACGAGCAGTACTTC.

V and J are TRBV7-7 and TRBJ1-1; tentatively, D is TRBD1 (6 bases). The V gene's germline CDR1 is SSHAT and CDR2 FNYEAQ (reference sequence). V was pared by 4 bases and J by 1 base, with 16 bases between. The CDR3 loop spans 16 amino acids. Here the CDR3 DNA reads TGTGCCAGCAGCTACACCGCCGACAGGAGGAACACTGAAGCTTTCTTT. This encodes CASSYTADRRNTEAFF.

The chain links TRBV27 to TRBJ2-5; maybe TRBD1 (8 bases). Germline V CDR1 and CDR2: MNHEY, SMNVEV (reference sequence). V shed 3 bases and J shed 4 bases, with 21 bases lying between them. The CDR3 extends over 17 amino acids. The CDR3 bases are TGTGCCAGCAGTTTCTACCCGACAGGGGAGGGGCCAGAGACCCAGTACTTC. Its translation: CASSFYPTGEGPETQYF.

This chain joins TRBV4-3 and TRBJ1-4, with D hard to call. CDR1 and CDR2 from the germline V gene are LGHNA and YSLEER. V lost 0 bases, J lost 7 bases, and 15 bases lay in between. The CDR3 covers 16 residues. The CDR3 sequence: CASSQDFRGWGEKLFF. CDR3 coding DNA: TGCGCCAGCAGCCAAGATTTTCGGGGTTGGGGTGAAAAACTGTTTTTT.

The genes are TRBV28 and TRBJ1-2, with D possibly being TRBD1 (6 bases). This CDR3 contains 13 residues. Germline assignment: CDR1 MDHEN and CDR2 SYDVKM. V was shortened by 6 bases and J by 6 bases, with 14 bases between the two germline ends. As DNA, the CDR3 is TGTGCCAGCAGATCCCCACAGGGCCATGGCTACACCTTC. This sequence encodes CASRSPQGHGYTF.

This clone was detected only once. This sequence joins TRBV7-9 and TRBJ2-3, with D hard to call. CDR3 length: 12 residues. The germline V gene has CDR1 SEHNR and CDR2 FQNEAQ (reference sequence). The germline V and J ends were trimmed by 5 bases and 2 bases, with 5 bases remaining between them. Here the CDR3 reads CASSQNTDTQYF. The CDR3 bases are TGTGCCAGCAGCCAAAACACAGATACGCAGTATTTT.